Sequencing of this TCR beta chain was carried out in a study of cytomegalovirus exposure and HLA in healthy donors. The primer mix had 60 Vbeta and 13 Jbeta primers. Clones were read by immunoSEQ multiplex PCR, and TCRdb kept only the in-frame ones, dropping some. The sample carries 75,000 to 100,000 clones, approximately 80% recorded once. The CDR3 has 15 residues. Germline V lookup: CDR1 SGHKS, CDR2 YYEKEE (reference sequence). Trimming cost V 3 bases and J 7 bases; bases outside gene matches: 6. General observations from the study: TRBV6-2, TRBV6-3 and some other V segments were unresolvable in 87-base-pair reads. Later analysis placed DRB1 highest and HLA-C lowest in TCR association rates, which differed by HLA locus.

A note on this clone: What it binds is unknown.

Sequenced: PBMCs. The chain combines TRBV5-5 with TRBJ2-3, with 12 nucleotides matching TRBD2. This clonotype originated in a man in his forties or fifties in good health and CMV-seronegative. The CDR3 sequence: CASSSTSGSINTQYF. CDR3 in DNA: TGTGCCAGCAGCTCGACTAGCGGGAGCATTAATACGCAGTATTTT.